Presented here are 28 T cell receptor beta chains from one specimen sequenced in a study of T cell responses to AZD1222 COVID-19 vaccine (dated by TCRdb to about 2021). The time point tag for this specimen amounts to: baseline before first vaccination. The library was obtained by the immunoSEQ multiplex PCR assay. Imported from immuneACCESS, the table was reduced by TCRdb to in-frame sequences with V and J called. These copies leave out some clones; in studies compared against another copy, an unresolved V gene accounts for under half, and the cause of the remainder is not known. The sample table lists approximately 84,000 clones, about nine tenths of them with a count of one. About 2.2% of the sample lies in the top ten. Sequences were derived from peripheral blood, sampled on day 0 of AZD1222 vaccination. Receptors originate from an adult in good health.

This clone was recorded only once. The chain has TRBV27 and TRBJ2-5; tentatively, D is TRBD2 (5 bases). Germline lookup yields CDR1 MNHEY and CDR2 SMNVEV (reference sequence). This CDR3 spans 14 amino acids. Trimming took off 7 bases at V and 1 base at J, with 13 bases between the two ends. The CDR3 sequence is CASKRLAGQETQYF. The CDR3 region has the DNA TGTGCCAGCAAAAGATTGGCGGGCCAAGAGACCCAGTACTTC.

The CDR3 loop reads CASSRGQGNQPQHF. CDR3 DNA: TGTGCCAGCAGCCGGGGACAGGGGAATCAGCCCCAGCATTTT. The chain combines TRBV6-5 with TRBJ1-5; 10 bases line up with TRBD1. This CDR3 contains 14 residues. The junction had 3 bases not matched to a gene; V was cut back by 6 bases and J by 4 bases. The germline V gene has CDR1 MNHEY and CDR2 SVGAGI.

The rearrangement joins TRBV7-2 to TRBJ2-3; 11 bases line up with TRBD2. V was pared by 1 base and J by 11 bases, with 8 bases of the junction left unmatched. Germline CDR1 SGHTA, CDR2 FQGNSA. The CDR3 is 15 amino acids. This chain's CDR3 is CASSLEVAGGPRQYF. In DNA form, the CDR3 reads TGTGCCAGCAGCTTAGAGGTAGCGGGGGGGCCTCGGCAGTATTTT.

V usage is TRBV10-3 and J usage is TRBJ2-7; D possibly matches TRBD1 or TRBD2 (5 bases each). The CDR3 contains 14 residues. The germline V and J ends were trimmed by 6 bases and 1 base, with 13 bases remaining between them. Germline assignment: CDR1 ENHRY and CDR2 SYGVKD. DNA for the CDR3: TGTGCCATCAGGGGCCGGGACGGATCCTACGAGCAGTACTTC. Its protein product is CAIRGRDGSYEQYF.

This chain uses TRBV4-1 with TRBJ2-7; D is uncertain. The CDR3 length is 16 residues. Germline CDR1 MGHRA, CDR2 YSYEKL. V shed 4 bases and J shed 0 bases, with 16 bases lying between them. The CDR3 here is CASSPHRAVISYEQYF. The CDR3 DNA sequence: TGCGCCAGCAGCCCACACCGGGCGGTAATCTCCTACGAGCAGTACTTC.

The genes are TRBV4-2 and TRBJ2-7, with TRBD2 matching 10 bases. Losses at the gene ends were 0 bases for V and 10 bases for J; bases not matched to a gene: 15. The length of the CDR3 is 17 residues. Germline V CDR1 and CDR2: LGHNA, YNFKEQ. CDR3 coding DNA: TGTGCCAGCAGCCAAGAGGCCGGACTAGCGGAGGGGCCGTATCAGTACTTC. Amino acids: CASSQEAGLAEGPYQYF.

The chain couples TRBV13 to TRBJ2-3; no definite D call. V was shortened by 4 bases and J by 0 bases, with 5 bases between the two germline ends. The CDR3 covers 13 residues. The germline V gene has CDR1 PRHDT and CDR2 FYEKMQ (reference sequence). CDR3 sequence: CASSSVSTDTQYF. CDR3 sequence (DNA): TGTGCCAGCAGCTCGGTTAGCACAGATACGCAGTATTTT.

The chain uses TRBV21-1 and TRBJ1-5. TRBV21-1 is a recognized pseudogene. This CDR3 comprises 17 residues. Here the CDR3 DNA reads TGTGCCAGCAGCAAAATTTTTGGGAACAATAGCAATCAGCCCCAGCATTTT. Its translation is CASSKIFGNNSNQPQHF.

The chain employs TRBV5-6 and TRBJ2-7; D remains ambiguous. The ends were cut back, 1 base at V and 6 bases at J, with 5 bases in the middle. This CDR3 is 11 amino acids long. Looked up from germline, CDR1 is SGHDT and CDR2 is YYEEEE. The CDR3 loop reads CASSLSTEQYF. CDR3 DNA sequence: TGTGCCAGCAGCTTGTCCACCGAGCAGTACTTC. Full variable domain (missing parts from reference TRBV5-6 and TRBJ2-7): DAGVTQSPTHLIKTRGQQVTLRCSPKSGHDTVSWYQQALGQGPQFIFQYYEEEERQRGNFPDRFSGHQFPNYSSELNVNALLLGDSALYLCASSLSTEQYFGPGTRLTVT.

The CDR3: CASSPRLSGRYNEQFF. CDR3 bases: TGTGCCAGCAGTCCCCGACTAAGCGGCAGATACAATGAGCAGTTCTTC. The chain is built from TRBV27 and TRBJ2-1, with D possibly TRBD2 on 5 matching bases. Trimming removed 5 bases at V and 4 bases at J, with 18 bases between. The CDR3 loop spans 16 amino acids. Germline-derived CDR1 and CDR2 are MNHEY and SMNVEV (reference sequence).

This chain uses TRBV7-3 with TRBJ1-3; no definite D call. The germline V gene has CDR1 SGHTA and CDR2 FQGTGA. Between the trimmed V and J ends, which lost 3 bases and 0 bases, there was a span of 18 bases. The CDR3 runs 18 residues. The CDR3 DNA is TGTGCCAGCAGCTTTCAACCCGGGGTAGCGTACTCTGGAAACACCATATATTTT. It translates to CASSFQPGVAYSGNTIYF.

This clone was recorded once. The V call is TRBV18, the J call TRBJ2-5, with 9 bases aligning to TRBD2. This CDR3 comprises 16 residues. Germline V gives CDR1 KGHSH, CDR2 LQKENI. V gave up 2 bases and J gave up 5 bases; unmatched junction bases: 9. CDR3 residues: CASSPSWRGGPETQYF. The CDR3 DNA is TGTGCCAGCTCACCATCCTGGCGGGGGGGTCCTGAGACCCAGTACTTC. Drawing the rest from reference TRBV18 and TRBJ2-5, the complete variable domain is NAGVMQNPRHLVRRRGQEARLRCSPMKGHSHVYWYRQLPEEGLKFMVYLQKENIIDESGMPKERFSAEFPKEGPSILRIQQVVRGDSAAYFCASSPSWRGGPETQYFGPGTRLLVL.

The chain couples TRBV12-5 to TRBJ2-2, with D uncertain. The V end was cut by 8 bases, the J end by 0 bases, with 10 bases between. The CDR3 totals 14 residues. Germline values: CDR1 LGHNT, CDR2 FRNRAP. CDR3 nucleotide sequence: TGTGCTAGTATAGGACCCTCGAACACCGGGGAGCTGTTTTTT. Protein sequence: CASIGPSNTGELFF.

This chain uses TRBV27 with TRBJ2-1; 8 positions agree with TRBD2. In germline, CDR1 is MNHEY, CDR2 SMNVEV (reference sequence). The V gene end was trimmed by 5 bases and the J gene end by 7 bases; junction bases not matched to a gene: 13. The CDR3 totals 16 residues. The CDR3 region has the DNA TGTGCCAGCAGTCCCGGACTAGCCCGACCGCGGAATGAGCAGTTCTTC. It specifies CASSPGLARPRNEQFF.

This sequence joins TRBV5-1 and TRBJ1-2; D gene uncertain. The germline V gene has CDR1 SGHRS and CDR2 YFSETQ. Trimming took 0 bases from V and 4 from J, leaving 7 bases between them. The CDR3 spans 13 residues. CDR3 residues: CASSLEGSYGYTF. The CDR3 DNA is TGCGCCAGCAGCTTGGAGGGATCCTATGGCTACACCTTC. The whole variable domain, remainder taken from reference TRBV5-1 and TRBJ1-2, is KAGVTQTPRYLIKTRGQQVTLSCSPISGHRSVSWYQQTPGQGLQFLFEYFSETQRNKGNFPGRFSGRQFSNSRSEMNVSTLELGDSALYLCASSLEGSYGYTFGSGTRLTVV.

In nucleotides, the CDR3 is TGTGCCAGCCTAGGAGCCAGGGGGCATCAGCCCCAGCATTTT. Its protein product is CASLGARGHQPQHF. The chain has TRBV2 and TRBJ1-5; 8 bases are shared with TRBD1. The CDR3 is 14 amino acids. The V and J ends lost 8 bases and 5 bases, in that order; junction bases with no gene match: 8. CDR1 and CDR2 from the germline V gene are SNHLY and FYNNEI. Full variable domain (outside the CDR3, taken from reference TRBV2 and TRBJ1-5): EPEVTQTPSHQVTQMGQEVILRCVPISNHLYFYWYRQILGQKVEFLVSFYNNEISEKSEIFDDQFSVERPDGSNFTLKIRSTKLEDSAMYFCASLGARGHQPQHFGDGTRLSIL.

The genes are TRBV4-1 and TRBJ2-3; no firm D call. Germline values: CDR1 MGHRA, CDR2 YSYEKL. The CDR3 covers 15 residues. Between the trimmed V and J ends, which lost 0 bases and 0 bases, there was a span of 7 bases. The CDR3, as DNA: TGCGCCAGCAGCCAAGAGACGGCTAGCACAGATACGCAGTATTTT. This gives the protein CASSQETASTDTQYF.

This clone was observed a single time. The rearrangement links TRBV10-3 to TRBJ2-5; 7 nucleotides match TRBD1. This CDR3 spans 13 amino acids. V lost 8 bases to trimming and J lost 1 base; unmatched junction nucleotides: 4. Germline assignment: CDR1 ENHRY and CDR2 SYGVKD. The CDR3 DNA reads as TGTGCCATCGATAGACAGGGCCAAGAGACCCAGTACTTC. Its protein product is CAIDRQGQETQYF.

This sequence joins TRBV6-5 and TRBJ1-3; unclear D gene. V was clipped by 11 bases and J by 0 bases, with 17 bases between them. CDR1 and CDR2 (germline): MNHEY, SVGAGI. The CDR3 extends over 15 amino acids. In nucleotides, the CDR3 is TGTGCCTCGGTAGAGGTGATTTCCTCTGGAAACACCATATATTTT. Translating it yields CASVEVISSGNTIYF.

This chain uses TRBV19 with TRBJ2-1; D is unclear. Germline V lookup: CDR1 LNHDA, CDR2 SQIVND (reference sequence). Trimming removed 6 bases at V and 5 bases at J, with 5 bases between. This CDR3 has 11 amino acids. CDR3 bases: TGTGCCAGTAGCCGCAACAATGAGCAGTTCTTC. It encodes CASSRNNEQFF.

The V and J genes are TRBV11-3 and TRBJ1-2; TRBD1 might be the D (6 bases). Trimming took off 7 bases at V and 0 bases at J, with 15 bases between the two ends. This CDR3 contains 15 residues. The germline gives CDR1 SGHNT, CDR2 YENEEA. The CDR3 nucleotides are TGTGCCAGCATGGACAGCTCTATTCCTAACTATGGCTACACCTTC. Its translation is CASMDSSIPNYGYTF.

The V call is TRBV19, the J call TRBJ1-2; D is uncertain. The ends were cut back, 3 bases at V and 8 bases at J, with 10 bases in the middle. This CDR3 spans 12 amino acids. Looked up from germline, CDR1 is LNHDA and CDR2 is SQIVND (reference sequence). CDR3 in amino acids: CASSIADGGYTF. DNA for the CDR3: TGTGCCAGTAGTATTGCGGATGGAGGCTACACCTTC.

The rearrangement joins TRBV7-9 to TRBJ1-2, with 10 bases identical to TRBD1. There are 16 residues in the CDR3. V dropped 5 bases and J dropped 3; count of bases not matched to a gene: 9. The germline V gene encodes CDR1 SEHNR and CDR2 FQNEAQ (reference sequence). CDR3 sequence: CASSLGTGASYYGYTF. In DNA, the CDR3 is TGTGCCAGCAGCCTCGGGACAGGGGCGAGCTACTATGGCTACACCTTC.

J is TRBJ1-4 and V is TRBV12-3 or TRBV12-4; no firm D call. The CDR3 totals 12 residues. The germline V and J ends were trimmed by 0 bases and 8 bases, with 4 bases remaining between them. CDR3 nucleotides: TGTGCCAGCAGTTTAGCTAGGGAAAAACTGTTTTTT. Amino acids: CASSLAREKLFF.

The chain combines TRBV6-5 with TRBJ2-4, with 8 bases identical to TRBD2. The V gene's germline CDR1 is MNHEY and CDR2 SVGAGI. The CDR3 runs 15 residues. V gave up 0 bases and J gave up 3 bases; unmatched junction bases: 1. The CDR3 sequence: CASSYSGGGKNIQYF. The CDR3 DNA follows: TGTGCCAGCAGTTACTCCGGGGGGGGCAAAAACATTCAGTACTTC.

The rearrangement joins TRBV19 to TRBJ2-7, with D maybe TRBD1 (6 bases). The CDR3 is made up of 13 amino acids. Germline V CDR1 and CDR2: LNHDA, SQIVND (reference sequence). Trimming cost V 2 bases and J 1 base, with 6 bases left between them. The CDR3 sequence is CASSITGSYEQYF. The CDR3 DNA reads TGTGCCAGTAGTATAACAGGGTCCTACGAGCAGTACTTC. The entire variable domain, with the rest obtained from reference TRBV19 and TRBJ2-7, is as follows: DGGITQSPKYLFRKEGQNVTLSCEQNLNHDAMYWYRQDPGQGLRLIYYSQIVNDFQKGDIAEGYSVSREKKESFPLTVTSAQKNPTAFYLCASSITGSYEQYFGPGTRLTVT.

In its sample, this clone was seen a few times. The chain links TRBV11-2 to TRBJ1-1; D is ambiguous. Germline loops: CDR1 SGHAT, CDR2 FQNNGV. V was cut by 0 bases and J by 0 bases, with 14 bases left in between. CDR3 length: 17 residues. As DNA, the CDR3 is TGTGCCAGCAGCTTAGATCATGACCTCCGGATGAACACTGAAGCTTTCTTT. Its translation is CASSLDHDLRMNTEAFF.

The chain is built from TRBV7-9 and TRBJ1-6; a weak D match, TRBD1 (5 bases). Per the germline V gene, CDR1 is SEHNR and CDR2 is FQNEAQ (reference sequence). This CDR3 is 12 amino acids long. The V end was cut by 8 bases, the J end by 8 bases, with 10 bases between. This CDR3 is CASCPGDSPLHF. The CDR3 region has the DNA TGTGCCAGCTGCCCGGGGGATTCACCCCTCCACTTT.